A single sample is the source of the 19 T cell receptor beta chains below, sequenced in a study of blood T cell repertoires in COVID-19. Using immunoSEQ multiplex PCR, the repertoire was profiled, and TCRdb retains in-frame clones only, with some absent. In the table there are about 220,000 clones, around 83% of which are singletons. The sample was PBMCs or T cells enriched from blood (not recorded which). These receptor sequences come from a woman in her thirties or forties who had recovered from COVID-19.

This chain links TRBV27 with TRBJ2-7, with D possibly matching TRBD2 (7 bases). Trimming removed 8 bases at V and 2 bases at J, with 19 bases between. Germline V CDR1 and CDR2: MNHEY, SMNVEV (reference sequence). The CDR3 totals 15 residues. Written as DNA, the CDR3 is TGTGCCAGCTCACGGGGGGCGGGTAAAGCCTACGAGCAGTACTTC. Residues: CASSRGAGKAYEQYF.

In its sample, this clone was seen once. J is TRBJ2-3 and V is TRBV7-9; tentative D call: TRBD1 (6 bases). Trimming pared 5 bases from V and 2 bases from J, leaving 14 bases between. Germline CDR1 and CDR2: SEHNR and FQNEAQ (reference sequence). This CDR3 comprises 15 residues. DNA for the CDR3: TGTGCCAGCAGCGCCCGCAGGGGCACCACAGATACGCAGTATTTT. Encoded protein: CASSARRGTTDTQYF.

The chain uses TRBV23-1 and TRBJ2-4; 9 positions match TRBD1. TRBV23-1 is flagged as an ORF with uncertain function. V shed 0 bases, J shed 0 bases, and the junction held 24 bases outside the gene matches. The CDR3 extends over 24 amino acids. CDR3 DNA sequence: TGCGCCAGCAGTCAATCGGCCCCCGAGATTACACAGGGGGCTTTAGGGAGAGCCAAAAACATTCAGTACTTC. Protein product: CASSQSAPEITQGALGRAKNIQYF.

In its sample, this clone was seen once. The chain recombines TRBV5-6 with TRBJ2-5; 9 bases align to TRBD1. The CDR3 contains 16 residues. Trimming at V came to 0 bases and at J to 4 bases, leaving 7 bases not matched to a gene. Germline values: CDR1 SGHDT, CDR2 YYEEEE. The CDR3 loop reads CASSLVSGTGTETQYF. As DNA, the CDR3 is TGTGCCAGCAGCTTGGTGTCCGGGACAGGGACAGAGACCCAGTACTTC.

The chain joins TRBV9 to TRBJ2-1; 13 nucleotides agree with TRBD2. Germline CDR1 reads SGDLS; CDR2 reads YYNGEE. This CDR3 has 15 amino acids. With 0 bases clipped from V and 6 bases from J, the junction kept 0 bases outside the gene matches. CDR3 DNA: TGTGCCAGCAGCGTAGGGACTAGCGGGAGCAATGAGCAGTTCTTC. As protein: CASSVGTSGSNEQFF.

V usage is TRBV3-1 (or the pseudogene TRBV3-2) and J usage is TRBJ2-2; D unresolved. The V gene's germline CDR1 is LGHDT and CDR2 YNNKEL (reference sequence). The CDR3 is 15 residues long. V lost 2 bases, J lost 0 bases, and 7 bases lay in between. The CDR3 loop is CASSQKLANTGELFF. The CDR3 nucleotides are TGTGCCAGCAGCCAAAAGCTAGCGAACACCGGGGAGCTGTTTTTT.

This chain joins TRBV11-2 and TRBJ1-3; D remains unclear. The germline V and J ends were trimmed by 3 bases and 2 bases, with 14 bases remaining between them. The CDR3 has 16 amino acids. Germline CDR1 SGHAT, CDR2 FQNNGV. DNA of the CDR3: TGTGCCAGCAGCTTGAGATTTAATCGGGCTGGAAACACCATATATTTT. It specifies CASSLRFNRAGNTIYF.

As to this clone: Relative to the germline gene, one junction end is altered; a read error may explain this. The V call is TRBV28, the J call TRBJ1-1; 7 bases align to TRBD1. Germline V gene lookup returns CDR1 MDHEN and CDR2 SYDVKM. The CDR3 is made up of 16 amino acids. The CDR3 bases are TGTGCCAGCAAACCTCCTTGGGGACAGATGAATACTGAAGCTTTCTTT. Protein sequence: CASKPPWGQMNTEAFF.

DNA of the CDR3: TGTGCCAGTAGTATATCCCGCTACAATGAGCAGTTCTTC. The encoded protein is CASSISRYNEQFF. The genes are TRBV19 and TRBJ2-1, with unresolved D. The CDR3 contains 13 residues. Germline CDR1 is LNHDA and CDR2 is SQIVND (reference sequence). V shed 2 bases and J shed 3 bases, with 5 bases lying between them. Together with reference TRBV19 and TRBJ2-1, the CDR3 gives the full variable domain: DGGITQSPKYLFRKEGQNVTLSCEQNLNHDAMYWYRQDPGQGLRLIYYSQIVNDFQKGDIAEGYSVSREKKESFPLTVTSAQKNPTAFYLCASSISRYNEQFFGPGTRLTVL.

CDR3 loop: CASSQGTGNTGELFF. CDR3 DNA sequence: TGCGCCAGCAGCCAAGGAACAGGGAACACCGGGGAGCTGTTTTTT. V is TRBV4-3 and J is TRBJ2-2, with D perhaps TRBD1 (5 bases). Per the germline V gene, CDR1 is LGHNA and CDR2 is YSLEER. The CDR3 sequence is 15 residues long. V gave up 1 base and J gave up 1 base, with 7 bases separating them.

The V gene is TRBV19, the J gene TRBJ2-1; 8 bases are a match to TRBD2. The CDR3 is 13 amino acids. The V and J ends lost 6 bases and 2 bases, in that order; junction bases with no gene match: 0. Germline CDR1 reads LNHDA; CDR2 reads SQIVND (reference sequence). The CDR3, as DNA: TGTGCCAGTAGCGGGAGGGCCTACAATGAGCAGTTCTTC. Its translation: CASSGRAYNEQFF. Using reference TRBV19 and TRBJ2-1 for the parts outside the CDR3, the full variable domain is DGGITQSPKYLFRKEGQNVTLSCEQNLNHDAMYWYRQDPGQGLRLIYYSQIVNDFQKGDIAEGYSVSREKKESFPLTVTSAQKNPTAFYLCASSGRAYNEQFFGPGTRLTVL.

The V and J genes are TRBV7-2 and TRBJ1-6, with D perhaps matching TRBD1 (5 bases). Trimming pared 4 bases from V and 5 bases from J, leaving 12 bases between. The CDR3 loop spans 15 amino acids. The germline gives CDR1 SGHTA, CDR2 FQGNSA. The CDR3 loop is CASSWGSTNNSPLHF. The CDR3 DNA is TGTGCCAGCAGCTGGGGCAGCACCAATAATTCACCCCTCCACTTT.

This clone was found once. The chain joins TRBV6-5 to TRBJ2-4; 9 bases fit TRBD1. The CDR3 runs 16 residues. From germline, CDR1 is MNHEY and CDR2 SVGAGI. Trimming took 2 bases from V and 3 from J; bases not matched to a gene: 5. The CDR3 DNA reads as TGTGCCAGCAGTTACGGGACAGGGCAAGGCAAAAACATTCAGTACTTC. Protein product: CASSYGTGQGKNIQYF.

The rearrangement uses TRBV2 and TRBJ2-3, with D tentatively TRBD2 (6 bases). The V gene's germline CDR1 is SNHLY and CDR2 FYNNEI. This CDR3 has 16 amino acids. V dropped 2 bases and J dropped 3 bases, with 15 bases sitting between them. CDR3 sequence: CASSEPPGVWTDTQYF. CDR3 coding DNA: TGTGCCAGCAGTGAACCCCCGGGAGTATGGACAGATACGCAGTATTTT.

The CDR3 DNA sequence: TGTGCCAGCAGCAAAAAGGTGACAGACAATGAGCAGTTCTTC. It translates to CASSKKVTDNEQFF. J is TRBJ2-1 and V is TRBV21-1; the table's D call, TRBD1, was not checked against the DNA. TRBV21-1 is assigned pseudogene status. The CDR3 runs 14 residues.

CDR3 DNA: TGTGCCAGCAGATGTACCTTCGACAGGGGGCCAAATGAGCAGTTCTTC. Translated: CASRCTFDRGPNEQFF. The chain carries TRBV28 and TRBJ2-1, with 10 positions matching TRBD1. Germline CDR1 is MDHEN and CDR2 is SYDVKM. With 6 bases clipped from V and 7 bases from J, the junction kept 12 bases outside the gene matches. The CDR3 has 16 residues.

Only a few counts were recorded for this clone. J is TRBJ1-1 and V is TRBV19, with a tentative D call TRBD1 (6 bases). The CDR3 loop spans 15 amino acids. CDR1 and CDR2 from the germline V gene are LNHDA and SQIVND (reference sequence). V lost 4 bases to trimming and J lost 9 bases, with 21 bases between them. CDR3 loop: CASSRQTRSGDKAFF. In DNA, the CDR3 is TGTGCCAGTAGTAGACAAACCAGGTCAGGGGATAAAGCTTTCTTT.

V gene TRBV6-6 combines with J gene TRBJ1-1; D is perhaps TRBD1 (6 bases). Germline-derived CDR1 and CDR2 are MNHNY and SVGAGI (reference sequence). Trimming took off 0 bases at V and 2 bases at J, with 10 bases between the two ends. The CDR3 extends over 15 amino acids. This chain's CDR3 is CASSYSGGFNTEAFF. The CDR3 coding sequence is TGTGCCAGCAGTTACTCTGGGGGCTTTAACACTGAAGCTTTCTTT.

The chain couples TRBV7-9 to TRBJ2-1, with D perhaps TRBD2 (6 bases). V lost 4 bases, J lost 2 bases, and 12 bases lay in between. The germline V gene encodes CDR1 SEHNR and CDR2 FQNEAQ (reference sequence). CDR3 size: 15 residues. CDR3 region: CASSSRGSTYNEQFF. Written as DNA, the CDR3 is TGTGCCAGCAGCTCCCGGGGGAGCACCTACAATGAGCAGTTCTTC.